This passage covers 18 T cell receptor beta chains from one sample sequenced in a study of blood T cell repertoires in COVID-19 (dated by TCRdb to between 2020 and 2021). Preparation of the library involved the immunoSEQ multiplex PCR assay. TCRdb limited this immuneACCESS table to in-frame rearrangements with V and J called. A share of clones is missing; checked studies link under half to unresolved V genes, and the rest is unexplained. This sample gives more than 90,000 clones in total; roughly four fifths of them show up just once. Together, the top ten hold 2.5% of the sample. The sample comprised peripheral blood. All receptors come from a man aged 50 to 59 with acute or convalescent COVID-19.

V gene TRBV30 combines with J gene TRBJ1-2, with D hard to call. Trimming removed 6 bases at V and 2 bases at J, with 16 bases between. There are 14 residues in the CDR3. CDR1 is GTSNPN and CDR2 is SVGIG in the germline V gene (reference sequence). Here the CDR3 reads CACPLGATNYGYTF. CDR3 DNA sequence: TGTGCCTGCCCCCTGGGCGCTACCAACTATGGCTACACCTTC.

This chain uses TRBV10-2 with TRBJ2-1, with D possibly being TRBD2 (6 bases). With 8 bases removed from V and 7 bases from J, the gap between germline ends came to 9 bases. The CDR3 is 11 amino acids. Germline CDR1 reads WSHSY; CDR2 reads SAAADI. CDR3 amino acids: CASVGLNEQFF. Written as DNA, the CDR3 is TGCGCCAGCGTAGGACTAAATGAGCAGTTCTTC.

This clone was counted between two and nine times. This chain links TRBV11-2 with TRBJ2-7; the D gene is possibly TRBD1 (6 bases). Germline CDR1 and CDR2: SGHAT and FQNNGV. V dropped 2 bases and J dropped 3 bases, with 11 bases sitting between them. This CDR3 region has 14 residues. The CDR3 DNA reads as TGTGCCAGCAGCTTAAATCCACAGGGCTACGAGCAGTACTTC. Its translation: CASSLNPQGYEQYF.

The chain couples TRBV7-3 to TRBJ2-5, with 7 bases fitting TRBD2. The CDR3 length is 16 residues. Germline V CDR1 and CDR2: SGHTA, FQGTGA. The ends lost 5 bases at V and 5 bases at J; junction bases unmatched: 14. CDR3 sequence (DNA): TGTGCCAGCAGCCCGTTAGGGGCGGGAGTACGGGAGACCCAGTACTTC. Translation gives CASSPLGAGVRETQYF.

The chain joins TRBV3-1 (or the pseudogene TRBV3-2) to TRBJ2-7, with TRBD2 identical over 8 bases. CDR1 LGHDT and CDR2 YNNKEL come from the germline V gene (reference sequence). V lost 4 bases, J lost 2 bases, and 4 bases stayed unmatched. This CDR3 contains 14 residues. The CDR3, as DNA: TGTGCCAGCAGCCTCCAGCGGGGGCCCTACGAGCAGTACTTC. Protein product: CASSLQRGPYEQYF.

The rearrangement joins TRBV7-9 to TRBJ1-5; D gene uncertain. The CDR3 runs to 13 residues. The V end was cut by 5 bases, the J end by 6 bases, with 11 bases between. The germline gives CDR1 SEHNR, CDR2 FQNEAQ (reference sequence). CDR3 loop: CASSPNPGQPQHF. The CDR3 DNA sequence: TGTGCCAGCAGCCCGAACCCGGGTCAGCCCCAGCATTTT.

The chain employs TRBV19 and TRBJ2-6; 7 bases map to TRBD1. V shed 4 bases and J 0 bases; nucleotides not matched to a gene: 9. This CDR3 is 18 amino acids long. CDR1 is LNHDA, CDR2 SQIVND, per germline (reference sequence). This CDR3 is CASSTMGQHNSGANVLTF. CDR3 coding DNA: TGTGCCAGTAGTACGATGGGACAGCACAACTCTGGGGCCAACGTCCTGACTTTC.

The chain employs TRBV4-1 and TRBJ1-1, with a possible D match to TRBD1 (6 bases). This CDR3 contains 14 residues. Germline loops: CDR1 MGHRA, CDR2 YSYEKL. V lost 5 bases and J 8 bases, leaving 18 bases between the germline ends. CDR3 DNA: TGCGCCAGCAGCGATTACTGGGGGCGTATGGAAGCTTTCTTT. As protein: CASSDYWGRMEAFF.

In this sample, this clone turned up a few times. The V call is TRBV19, the J call TRBJ1-5; possibly TRBD1 for D (6 bases). Per germline, CDR1 LNHDA and CDR2 SQIVND (reference sequence). The CDR3 has 14 residues. Trimming removed 7 bases from V and 5 bases from J, with 15 bases in between. The CDR3 spells CASNPNRVDQPQHF. CDR3 nucleotide sequence: TGTGCCAGTAACCCAAACAGGGTGGATCAGCCCCAGCATTTT.

The sample holds a few counts of this clone. The V gene is TRBV19, the J gene TRBJ1-2, with 12 nucleotides matching TRBD1. Germline-derived CDR1 and CDR2 are LNHDA and SQIVND (reference sequence). CDR3 length: 15 amino acids. Losses at the gene ends were 8 bases for V and 8 bases for J; bases not matched to a gene: 12. The CDR3 sequence is CASCVDRDRGRGYTF. The CDR3 DNA follows: TGTGCCAGTTGCGTGGACCGGGACAGGGGGCGAGGCTACACCTTC.

The chain uses TRBV2 and TRBJ2-5; 7 nucleotides line up with TRBD2. The ends lost 3 bases at V and 3 bases at J; junction bases unmatched: 7. Germline lookup yields CDR1 SNHLY and CDR2 FYNNEI. The CDR3 is 15 amino acids. The CDR3 loop is CASSDFLAVKETQYF. In nucleotides, the CDR3 is TGTGCCAGCAGTGATTTTCTAGCGGTGAAAGAGACCCAGTACTTC.

The rearrangement joins TRBV5-1 to TRBJ1-4; 10 nucleotides line up with TRBD1. The CDR3 has 15 amino acids. Losses at the gene ends were 0 bases for V and 6 bases for J; bases not matched to a gene: 2. CDR1 is SGHRS, CDR2 YFSETQ, per germline. CDR3 in amino acids: CASSLEGQGYEKLFF. CDR3 nucleotides: TGCGCCAGCAGCTTGGAGGGACAGGGGTATGAAAAACTGTTTTTT.

This chain uses TRBV7-3 with TRBJ2-1; TRBD2 aligns across 9 bases. This CDR3 region has 15 residues. Germline V CDR1 and CDR2: SGHTA, FQGTGA. V lost 5 bases to trimming and J lost 9 bases; unmatched junction nucleotides: 11. CDR3: CASSPRAGGPGEQFF. The CDR3 DNA sequence: TGTGCCAGCAGCCCCCGCGCGGGGGGGCCAGGTGAGCAGTTCTTC.

Of note for this clone: Compared with germline, one end of the junction differs, possibly owing to a read error. The chain has TRBV4-1 and TRBJ2-7; 13 bases agree with TRBD2. Germline loops: CDR1 MGHRA, CDR2 YSYEKL. This CDR3 has 14 residues. CDR3 DNA sequence: TGCGCCAGCAGCCCTTACCGACTAGCGGGGGGTATGCACTTC. Translated: CASSPYRLAGGMHF.

This rearrangement joins TRBV19 to TRBJ1-5; D is perhaps TRBD1 (6 bases). The CDR3 has 17 amino acids. Trimming removed 6 bases from V and 0 bases from J, with 18 bases in between. The germline CDR1 and CDR2 sequences are LNHDA and SQIVND (reference sequence). CDR3 nucleotide sequence: TGTGCCAGTAGCGACAGGAGCAGTTCACATAGCAATCAGCCCCAGCATTTT. It encodes CASSDRSSSHSNQPQHF.

The chain joins TRBV7-3 to TRBJ2-1; 10 bases are a match to TRBD2. V shed 5 bases, J shed 0 bases, and the junction held 7 bases outside the gene matches. The CDR3 consists of 17 residues. Germline V gene data show CDR1 as SGHTA and CDR2 as FQGTGA. The CDR3 loop is CASSPGLASSSYNEQFF. The CDR3 DNA is TGTGCCAGCAGCCCGGGACTAGCGTCCAGCTCCTACAATGAGCAGTTCTTC.

The V call is TRBV6-5, the J call TRBJ1-2; TRBD1 might be the D (6 bases). The CDR3 sequence is 12 residues long. The germline V and J ends were trimmed by 6 bases and 3 bases, with 8 bases remaining between them. Germline-derived CDR1 and CDR2 are MNHEY and SVGAGI. DNA of the CDR3: TGTGCCAGCAGACAGGGCTACTATGGCTACACCTTC. Its translation is CASRQGYYGYTF.

This clone was counted only a few times. This chain joins TRBV29-1 and TRBJ2-7; D unclear. Germline V gene lookup returns CDR1 SQVTM and CDR2 ANQGSEA. The CDR3 covers 12 residues. The CDR3 coding sequence is TGCAGTGGGCAGTCAGATTCCTACGAGCAGTACTTC. Translated, it gives CSGQSDSYEQYF.